Listed below are T cell receptor beta chains from one sample, sequenced in a study of cytomegalovirus exposure and HLA in healthy donors. Measured with immunoSEQ multiplex PCR; TCRdb has only the in-frame clones, and not every one. This sample has about 300,000 clones, with 80% to 90% found just once. The sequenced sample consisted of PBMCs. The receptors were sampled from a man aged 35-49 years in good health and CMV-seropositive. CDR3s include the opening cysteine and the closing phenylalanine or tryptophan. The order of the fields is V gene, clone size, D gene, J gene, CDR3 length, CDR3 protein, CDR3 DNA. D genes are given only for firm matches. Not every row has a clone size; where given, it reads once, few, many or a size class.

TRBV28	.	TRBD2	TRBJ2-1	13	CASLLAGTNEQFF	TGTGCCAGCTTGCTAGCGGGCACTAATGAGCAGTTCTTC
TRBV6-5	.	.	TRBJ2-7	14	CASSYSGGGYEQYF	TGTGCCAGCAGTTACTCAGGCGGTGGTTACGAGCAGTACTTC
TRBV28	once	TRBD2	TRBJ2-1	15	CASSGRASSYNEQFF	TGTGCCAGCAGCGGGAGGGCCAGCTCCTACAATGAGCAGTTCTTC
TRBV7-2	.	.	TRBJ1-5	12	CASSLHGQPQHF	TGTGCCAGCAGCCTACACGGGCAGCCCCAGCATTTT
TRBV19	.	TRBD1	TRBJ1-1	14	CASSEQGARTEAFF	TGTGCCAGTAGTGAACAGGGGGCGCGCACTGAAGCTTTCTTT
TRBV7-8	few	TRBD2	TRBJ2-7	17	CASSLSGGGSLAYEQYF	TGTGCCAGCAGCTTAAGTGGGGGGGGGAGCCTTGCCTACGAGCAGTACTTC
TRBV19	.	.	TRBJ2-7	14	CASSIDETSYEQYF	TGTGCCAGTAGTATCGACGAAACTAGCTACGAGCAGTACTTC
TRBV25-1	.	.	TRBJ1-5	15	CASSDSIGSNQPQHF	TGTGCCAGCAGTGATTCCATCGGTAGCAATCAGCCCCAGCATTTT
TRBV5-1	once	.	TRBJ2-3	13	CASSWEGTDTQYF	TGCGCCAGCAGCTGGGAGGGCACAGATACGCAGTATTTT
TRBV7-9	few	.	TRBJ1-2	14	CASSLAGSNYGYTF	TGTGCCAGCAGCTTAGCGGGCAGCAACTATGGCTACACCTTC
TRBV19	.	.	TRBJ2-3	15	CASSRSSSGTDTQYF	TGTGCCAGTAGTCGATCGTCTAGCGGCACAGATACGCAGTATTTT
TRBV18	.	TRBD2	TRBJ2-2	17	CASSPETSGTYTGELFF	TGTGCCAGCTCACCAGAGACTAGCGGGACCTACACCGGGGAGCTGTTTTTT
TRBV18	.	TRBD1	TRBJ1-2	15	CASSPRGQIDYGYTF	TGTGCCAGCTCACCTAGGGGACAGATCGACTATGGCTACACCTTC
TRBV27	once	.	TRBJ2-1	12	CATWRASNEQFF	TGTGCCACCTGGAGGGCCAGCAATGAGCAGTTCTTC
TRBV28	.	TRBD2	TRBJ2-7	15	CASSFLSGSSYEQYF	TGTGCCAGCAGTTTCCTAAGCGGGAGCTCCTACGAGCAGTACTTC